A selection of T cell receptor beta chains follows, all from one sample in a study of blood T cell repertoires in COVID-19. Sequencing used immunoSEQ multiplex PCR; TCRdb keeps in-frame clones, though not all of them. The table has 70,000 or so clones, around 91% seen once. The sequenced sample was peripheral blood. These receptor sequences come from a human donor in a cohort sampled during active COVID-19. CDR3s include the opening cysteine and the closing phenylalanine or tryptophan. D genes are given only for firm matches. Rows give clone size only sometimes, using once, few, many, or a class for an expanded clone.

CDR3 protein | CDR3 DNA | clone size | D gene | J gene | V gene
CAIKDRGDIQYF | TGTGCCATCAAGGACAGGGGGGACATTCAGTACTTC | NA | TRBD1 | TRBJ2-4 | TRBV10-3
CASSLGTAMNTEAFF | TGTGCCAGCAGCTTAGGGACAGCTATGAACACTGAAGCTTTCTTT | once | NA | TRBJ1-1 | TRBV7-2
CASSQPGGQINTEAFF | TGTGCCAGCAGCCAGCCAGGGGGGCAGATAAACACTGAAGCTTTCTTT | NA | TRBD1 | TRBJ1-1 | TRBV5-5
CASSLIGTASYEQYF | TGTGCCAGCAGCTTAATCGGGACAGCAAGCTACGAGCAGTACTTC | NA | TRBD1 | TRBJ2-7 | TRBV11-2
CASSLLASGGVVEQFF | TGTGCCAGCAGTTTATTGGCTAGCGGGGGGGTAGTGGAGCAGTTCTTC | NA | TRBD2 | TRBJ2-1 | TRBV28
CASRLRPGQGSLDATNEKLFF | TGTGCCAGTAGGTTACGACCGGGACAGGGATCCCTGGATGCAACTAATGAAAAACTGTTTTTT | NA | TRBD1 | TRBJ1-4 | TRBV19
CASSAGTGHKKQYF | TGTGCCAGCAGTGCCGGGACAGGGCATAAAAAGCAGTACTTC | NA | TRBD1 | TRBJ2-7 | TRBV27
CATGQGSNQPQHF | TGTGCCACCGGGCAGGGGAGCAATCAGCCCCAGCATTTT | NA | NA | TRBJ1-5 | TRBV24-1
CASSLREFYGYTF | TGTGCCAGCAGTTTGAGAGAATTTTATGGCTACACCTTC | NA | NA | TRBJ1-2 | TRBV28
CAWKTDFSNYGYTF | TGTGCCTGGAAGACAGATTTTTCTAACTATGGCTACACCTTC | NA | NA | TRBJ1-2 | TRBV30
CASSDALMYNEQYF | TGTGCCAGCAGTGACGCGTTAATGTATAACGAGCAGTACTTC | few | NA | TRBJ2-7 | TRBV25-1
CASSLDHRGYRSKNTEAFF | TGTGCCAGCAGCTTAGATCACCGGGGGTACAGATCCAAAAACACTGAAGCTTTCTTT | NA | NA | TRBJ1-1 | TRBV11-2
CASTPLGGETYEQYF | TGTGCCAGCACTCCCTTGGGAGGGGAAACCTACGAGCAGTACTTC | NA | TRBD2 | TRBJ2-7 | TRBV6-5
CASSALQGPHSGNTIYF | TGTGCCAGCAGCGCACTACAGGGCCCTCACTCTGGAAACACCATATATTTT | NA | NA | TRBJ1-3 | TRBV11-2
CASSLAKGTGYMSSYNEQFF | TGCGCCAGCAGCTTGGCCAAAGGGACAGGTTACATGAGCTCCTACAATGAGCAGTTCTTC | NA | TRBD1 | TRBJ2-1 | TRBV5-1
CASSLTSRVRDEQYF | TGTGCCAGCAGCTTAACGTCCAGGGTAAGGGACGAGCAGTACTTC | NA | NA | TRBJ2-7 | TRBV7-8
CASSQGSGGLSGANVLTF | TGCGCCAGCAGCCAAGGGTCGGGGGGGCTGAGTGGGGCCAACGTCCTGACTTTC | NA | TRBD2 | TRBJ2-6 | TRBV4-3
CASSRGGTGEKLFF | TGTGCCAGCAGTCGGGGGGGGACAGGGGAAAAACTGTTTTTT | NA | TRBD1 | TRBJ1-4 | TRBV27
CASSYGQGPTYEQYF | TGTGCCAGCAGCTACGGACAGGGTCCTACCTACGAGCAGTACTTC | NA | TRBD1 | TRBJ2-7 | TRBV9
CASSLQGSDYEQYF | TGTGCCAGCAGTTTACAGGGTTCCGACTACGAGCAGTACTTC | NA | NA | TRBJ2-7 | TRBV27
CASSMLPRGKGTEAFF | TGTGCCAGTAGTATGCTACCCAGGGGGAAGGGGACTGAAGCTTTCTTT | NA | TRBD1 | TRBJ1-1 | TRBV19
CASSFRQGPRLGLYEQYF | TGTGCCAGTAGTTTTCGACAGGGGCCACGACTTGGACTCTACGAGCAGTACTTC | once | TRBD1 | TRBJ2-7 | TRBV19
CASSLDPPPGQGIYEQYF | TGTGCCAGCAGCTTAGACCCCCCTCCGGGACAGGGGATCTACGAGCAGTACTTC | NA | TRBD1 | TRBJ2-7 | TRBV11-2
CASSIDGTAFYEQYF | TGTGCCAGTAGTATAGATGGGACAGCATTCTACGAGCAGTACTTC | NA | TRBD1 | TRBJ2-7 | TRBV19
CASSLVEGQKGSGANVLTF | TGTGCCAGCAGCTTAGTTGAGGGACAGAAGGGCTCTGGGGCCAACGTCCTGACTTTC | NA | TRBD1 | TRBJ2-6 | TRBV11-2
CASRVPGGIRQPQHF | TGTGCCAGTAGGGTCCCCGGGGGGATAAGGCAGCCCCAGCATTTT | NA | NA | TRBJ1-5 | TRBV19
CASSRGTGETQYF | TGTGCCAGCAGCCGAGGGACAGGGGAGACCCAGTACTTC | NA | TRBD1 | TRBJ2-5 | TRBV7-8
CASTPGNTEAFF | TGTGCCAGCACCCCAGGGAACACTGAAGCTTTCTTT | NA | NA | TRBJ1-1 | TRBV12-3/TRBV12-4
CASVDRGQGYGYTF | TGTGCCAGCGTCGACAGGGGGCAAGGGTATGGCTACACCTTC | NA | TRBD1 | TRBJ1-2 | TRBV6-5
CASSSPPDRGYGYTF | TGTGCCAGCAGTTCCCCCCCGGACAGGGGCTATGGCTACACCTTC | NA | TRBD1 | TRBJ1-2 | TRBV28
CASSLAVGGEQFF | TGTGCCAGCAGCTTGGCCGTGGGAGGAGAGCAGTTCTTC | NA | NA | TRBJ2-1 | TRBV5-6
CASSPRGEGPVFFEAFF | TGTGCCAGCAGCCCCCGGGGAGAGGGTCCAGTATTCTTCGAAGCTTTCTTT | NA | NA | TRBJ1-1 | TRBV11-2
CASSEWGGSIYEQYF | TGTGCCAGCAGCGAATGGGGGGGCTCTATCTACGAGCAGTACTTC | NA | NA | TRBJ2-7 | TRBV11-2
CASSFWDSDWNTEAFF | TGCGCCAGCAGCTTTTGGGACTCAGACTGGAACACTGAAGCTTTCTTT | NA | NA | TRBJ1-1 | TRBV5-1
CASTRGQADEQYF | TGTGCCAGCACCAGAGGACAGGCGGACGAGCAGTACTTC | once | TRBD1 | TRBJ2-7 | TRBV6-5
CSASSRAPYEQYF | TGCAGTGCTAGTTCCAGGGCACCCTACGAGCAGTACTTC | NA | NA | TRBJ2-7 | TRBV20-1
CAWSVKRDYGYTF | TGTGCCTGGAGTGTAAAGAGAGACTATGGCTACACCTTC | NA | NA | TRBJ1-2 | TRBV30
CASSQLTAPYEQYF | TGTGCCAGCAGCCAACTTACAGCCCCCTACGAGCAGTACTTC | NA | NA | TRBJ2-7 | TRBV11-2